Listed here are 7 T cell receptor beta chains from one sample, sequenced in a study of blood T cells in healthy people across ages. A sample-barcoded 5' primer and a J-beta primer mix were used in a second PCR of roughly 6 to 11 cycles. MiXCR was run by TCRdb on the 5' RACE reads, yielding one entry per CDR3 protein. The sample shows about 1.4 million distinct CDR3 sequences, around 55% of them seen only once. Source material: blood. The receptors here all came from a man aged 18 to 30 in good health.

The rearrangement links TRBV4-1 to TRBJ2-7, with D perhaps matching TRBD2 (6 bases). The CDR3 spans 11 residues. Germline CDR1 and CDR2: MGHRA and YSYEKL. With 5 bases removed from V and 6 bases from J, the gap between germline ends came to 8 bases. The DNA of the CDR3 is TGCGCCAGCAGCGAAGCGGGCGAGCAGTACTTC. Its protein product is CASSEAGEQYF.

This clonotype came up a few times. The CDR3 nucleotides read TGCGCCAGCAGCCAAGATTCGGTGAAGGAGACCCAGTACTTC. Amino acids: CASSQDSVKETQYF. This rearrangement joins TRBV4-1 to TRBJ2-5, with D uncertain. This CDR3 has 14 residues. Germline CDR1 MGHRA, CDR2 YSYEKL. V lost 0 bases, J lost 5 bases, and 10 bases lay in between.

This rearrangement joins TRBV9 to TRBJ1-1; D is ambiguous. Trimming removed 7 bases at V and 7 bases at J, with 14 bases between. The CDR3 totals 12 residues. Germline V gives CDR1 SGDLS, CDR2 YYNGEE. CDR3 loop: CASGPSSYEAFF. CDR3 nucleotides: TGTGCCAGCGGCCCCTCCTCCTATGAAGCTTTCTTT.

The V gene is TRBV12-3 or TRBV12-4, the J gene TRBJ1-1; unclear D gene. Trimming removed 3 bases from V and 9 bases from J, with 8 bases in between. The CDR3 extends over 11 amino acids. The CDR3 here is CASSFGLKAFF. As DNA, the CDR3 is TGTGCCAGCAGTTTTGGCCTCAAAGCTTTCTTT.

The chain uses TRBV5-1 and TRBJ1-2, with D hard to call. With 2 bases removed from V and 6 bases from J, the gap between germline ends came to 14 bases. Germline CDR1 is SGHRS and CDR2 is YFSETQ. The CDR3 totals 14 residues. CDR3 sequence reads: CASSLPGDWNGYTF. Here the CDR3 DNA reads TGCGCCAGCAGCTTACCAGGCGACTGGAATGGCTACACCTTC.

This clonotype was counted between two and nine times. V is TRBV12-3 or TRBV12-4 and J is TRBJ2-1; no clear D. Trimming removed 4 bases at V and 10 bases at J, with 14 bases between. CDR3 size: 13 residues. This CDR3 reads CASSYQQRGEQFF. The CDR3 coding sequence is TGTGCCAGCAGTTACCAACAGCGTGGGGAGCAGTTCTTC.

Note on this clonotype: A junction boundary mismatches the germline segment, possibly from a read error. The chain employs TRBV4-1 and TRBJ2-1; D is possibly TRBD1 or TRBD2 (6 bases each). This CDR3 contains 16 residues. CDR1 MGHRA and CDR2 YSYEKL come from the germline V gene. In DNA, the CDR3 is TGCGCCAGCAGCCACCACGGGGGCGGAAGGTACAATGAGCGGTTCTTC. Its translation: CASSHHGGGRYNERFF.